What follows describes a single T cell receptor (beta chain). Trimming took off 0 bases at V and 9 bases at J, with 13 bases between the two ends. Germline CDR1 and CDR2: SGHDT and YYEEEE. The CDR3 extends over 13 amino acids. This sample stems from a study of cytomegalovirus exposure and HLA in healthy donors. TCRdb's copy holds only in-frame clones and misses some; the assay was immunoSEQ multiplex PCR. The profile shows over 150,000 clones, roughly 86% of them singletons. V gene TRBV5-6 combines with J gene TRBJ2-7; D remains ambiguous. This TCR came from a young woman in good health and CMV-seropositive. Sequenced input: PBMCs. As DNA, the CDR3 is TGTGCCAGCAGCTTGGCAGTTTTCTCAGTGCAGTACTTC. This translates into CASSLAVFSVQYF.